These 8 T cell receptor beta chains originate from one sample sequenced in a study of cytomegalovirus exposure and HLA in healthy donors. Primers: 60 Vbeta forward and 13 Jbeta reverse. Sequencing was performed with immunoSEQ multiplex PCR; in TCRdb, only in-frame clones are kept and a portion is missing. Among approximately 190,000 clones listed, roughly 80% were seen once. The source material was PBMCs. The receptors were sampled from a man aged 45 to 65 in good health and CMV-seronegative.

As to this clone: At one end, the junction sequence differs from germline, possibly due to a read error. CDR3 in amino acids: CSSSVSTGSDTQYF. CDR3 nucleotide sequence: TGTTCCAGCAGCGTATCGACAGGGAGCGATACGCAGTATTTT. This chain connects TRBV7-9 to TRBJ2-3; 7 bases align to TRBD1. Germline loops: CDR1 SEHNR, CDR2 FQNEAQ (reference sequence). CDR3 length: 14 residues.

This clone has only a few counts. The genes are TRBV30 and TRBJ1-1; D unclear. Trimming took off 5 bases at V and 5 bases at J, with 12 bases between the two ends. Germline CDR1 and CDR2: GTSNPN and SVGIG (reference sequence). The CDR3 extends over 12 amino acids. CDR3 sequence (DNA): TGTGCCTGGGGACTTCTACGGACTGAAGCTTTCTTT. Its translation: CAWGLLRTEAFF.

The rearrangement joins TRBV19 to TRBJ1-4; D not certain. V shed 9 bases and J shed 8 bases, with 16 bases lying between them. CDR1 is LNHDA, CDR2 SQIVND, per germline (reference sequence). CDR3 length equals 13 residues. DNA of the CDR3: TGTGCCAGCTGCGGGAGACAAGGAGAAAAACTGTTTTTT. Its translation: CASCGRQGEKLFF.

The chain is built from TRBV6-1 and TRBJ2-3; TRBD1 matches at 11 bases. Per the germline V gene, CDR1 is MNHNS and CDR2 is SASEGT. The CDR3 is 14 amino acids. V dropped 6 bases and J dropped 5; count of bases not matched to a gene: 4. CDR3 loop: CASRGTGGVDTQYF. The CDR3 DNA follows: TGTGCCAGCAGAGGGACAGGGGGAGTAGATACGCAGTATTTT.

The V gene is TRBV11-2, the J gene TRBJ1-6, with D uncertain. The CDR3 loop spans 12 amino acids. V lost 4 bases, J lost 5 bases, and 3 bases lay in between. CDR1 SGHAT and CDR2 FQNNGV come from the germline V gene. The CDR3 here is CASSSNNSPLHF. The CDR3 DNA sequence: TGTGCCAGCAGCTCTAATAATTCACCCCTCCACTTT.

The chain has TRBV13 and TRBJ2-5; 10 nucleotides match TRBD1. The end of the DNA aligns better with TRBJ2-7, so the J call may be wrong. The germline CDR1 and CDR2 sequences are PRHDT and FYEKMQ (reference sequence). There are 16 residues in the CDR3. Here the CDR3 reads CASSLDGTGVGHEQYF. In DNA, the CDR3 is TGTGCCAGCAGCTTGGATGGGACAGGGGTAGGCCACGAGCAGTACTTC.

V and J are TRBV15 and TRBJ1-1, with no clear D. The CDR3 runs to 14 residues. With 2 bases removed from V and 7 bases from J, the gap between germline ends came to 14 bases. The germline gives CDR1 LNHNV, CDR2 YYDKDF (reference sequence). Here the CDR3 reads CATSRPVGPYEAFF. The CDR3 coding sequence is TGTGCCACCAGCAGACCCGTTGGGCCTTATGAAGCTTTCTTT.

The V gene is TRBV19, the J gene TRBJ1-4, with no clear D. CDR3 length equals 14 residues. The V gene's germline CDR1 is LNHDA and CDR2 SQIVND (reference sequence). Trimming removed 5 bases from V and 0 bases from J, with 7 bases in between. The CDR3: CASSRFATNEKLFF. The CDR3 DNA reads TGTGCCAGTAGTCGGTTTGCAACTAATGAAAAACTGTTTTTT.